This TCR beta chain appears in the sequencing data of a study of T-cell reconstitution after alpha-beta-depleted transplantation in children. The TCRbeta library incorporated unique molecular identifiers. TCRdb analysed the PCR reads with MiXCR anew, one entry per CDR3 protein. The data hold approximately 640,000 distinct CDR3 sequences, with roughly 15% observed a single time. Germline CDR1 is LGHNA and CDR2 is YSLEER. The CDR3 covers 15 residues. V was trimmed by 0 bases and J by 5 bases, leaving 10 bases between them. Sample: PBMCs from the stem cell graft donor, taken from the stem cell graft. The receptor was isolated from a human donor who donated a stem cell graft to a child with acute myeloid leukemia. The rearrangement joins TRBV4-3 to TRBJ1-4; D remains unclear. CDR3 bases: TGCGCCAGCAGCCAAGACAACTCCAACAATGAAAAACTGTTTTTT. Encoded protein: CASSQDNSNNEKLFF.